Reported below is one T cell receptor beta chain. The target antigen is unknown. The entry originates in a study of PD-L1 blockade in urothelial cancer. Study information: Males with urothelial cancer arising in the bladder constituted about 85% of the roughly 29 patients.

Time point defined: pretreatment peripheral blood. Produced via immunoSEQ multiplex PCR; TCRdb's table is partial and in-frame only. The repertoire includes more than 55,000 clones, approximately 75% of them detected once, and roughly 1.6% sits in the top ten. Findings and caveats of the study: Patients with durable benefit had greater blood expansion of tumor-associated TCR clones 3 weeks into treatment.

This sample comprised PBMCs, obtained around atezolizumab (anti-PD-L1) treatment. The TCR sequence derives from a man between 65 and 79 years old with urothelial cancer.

The chain's CDR3 is CASSIAGVAGELFF. The CDR3 nucleotides are TGTGCCAGTAGTATAGCGGGAGTGGCCGGGGAGCTGTTTTTT. V and J are TRBV19 and TRBJ2-2; TRBD2 is a possible D gene (6 bases). Germline V CDR1 and CDR2: LNHDA, SQIVND (reference sequence). The V gene lost 1 base and the J gene lost 6 bases, with 9 bases spanning the gap. CDR3 size: 14 residues. The full variable domain, completed using reference TRBV19 and TRBJ2-2, is DGGITQSPKYLFRKEGQNVTLSCEQNLNHDAMYWYRQDPGQGLRLIYYSQIVNDFQKGDIAEGYSVSREKKESFPLTVTSAQKNPTAFYLCASSIAGVAGELFFGEGSRLTVL.